Below, 24 T cell receptor beta chains from the same sample are listed, as sequenced in a study of response to subunit inactivated influenza vaccine. TCRdb re-called the RT-PCR reads through MiXCR, storing one row per CDR3 protein. The sample contains just over 300,000 distinct CDR3 sequences, over 20% of which appear only once. The input for sequencing was PBMCs from blood, taken approximately 20 months after vaccination. All receptors come from a man aged 45 to 75 who received an inactivated influenza vaccine.

A few counts support this clonotype. The chain has TRBV4-2 and TRBJ2-1, with unresolved D. The CDR3 sequence is 13 residues long. Between the trimmed V and J ends, which lost 0 bases and 6 bases, there was a span of 6 bases. The germline V gene encodes CDR1 LGHNA and CDR2 YNFKEQ. This chain's CDR3 is CASSQETTNEQFF. CDR3 DNA: TGTGCCAGCAGCCAAGAGACCACCAATGAGCAGTTCTTC.

The genes are TRBV5-1 and TRBJ1-4; no reliable D call. V was pared by 4 bases and J by 7 bases, with 17 bases between. Germline values: CDR1 SGHRS, CDR2 YFSETQ. This CDR3 region has 15 residues. CDR3 sequence (DNA): TGCGCCAGCAGCGTAGATGGGCTGCGCACTGAAAAACTGTTTTTT. Its protein is CASSVDGLRTEKLFF.

The chain combines TRBV6-1 with TRBJ2-1, with TRBD2 matching over 12 bases. Germline V CDR1 and CDR2: MNHNS, SASEGT. The CDR3 is 16 amino acids. J gave up 6 bases and V 6 bases, and 9 bases lay outside the gene matches. This CDR3 is CASRDGLAGSSNEQFF. The CDR3 coding sequence is TGTGCCAGCAGGGACGGACTAGCGGGGAGTAGCAATGAGCAGTTCTTC.

This clonotype was seen many times. The chain couples TRBV12-3 or TRBV12-4 to TRBJ1-1; D is unclear. CDR3 length equals 17 residues. Trimming cost V 5 bases and J 0 bases, with 19 bases left between them. The CDR3 sequence: CASSLLNSVRLNTEAFF. The CDR3, as DNA: TGTGCCAGCAGTCTGCTTAACTCCGTCCGACTGAACACTGAAGCTTTCTTT.

This clonotype counts as medium-sized. The rearrangement joins TRBV28 to TRBJ2-5; possible D gene TRBD1, 6 bases. Germline CDR1 and CDR2: MDHEN and SYDVKM. V was cut by 3 bases and J by 5 bases, with 13 bases left in between. The CDR3 length is 14 residues. The CDR3 region is CASSFWGPWETQYF. CDR3 nucleotide sequence: TGTGCCAGCAGTTTTTGGGGGCCCTGGGAGACCCAGTACTTC.

V usage is TRBV7-9 and J usage is TRBJ1-6, with 8 bases fitting TRBD1. The junction had 16 bases not matched to a gene; V was cut back by 5 bases and J by 10 bases. Germline V gene data show CDR1 as SEHNR and CDR2 as FQNEAQ (reference sequence). The CDR3 is 17 amino acids. The CDR3 loop reads CASSGAPTGTGPSPLHF. The DNA of the CDR3 is TGTGCCAGCAGCGGAGCTCCAACCGGGACAGGTCCCTCACCCCTCCACTTT.

V gene TRBV12-5 combines with J gene TRBJ2-3, with 16 bases fitting TRBD2. CDR1 and CDR2 from the germline V gene are LGHNT and FRNRAP. The CDR3 length is 16 residues. V was clipped by 3 bases and J by 8 bases; unmatched bases: 5. The CDR3 nucleotides are TGTGCTAGTGGTTTAGGGACTAGCGGGGGGGCCCGTACGCAGTATTTT. Translation: CASGLGTSGGARTQYF.

This clonotype was counted a few times. The rearrangement uses TRBV7-2 and TRBJ2-5, with D hard to call. Trimming pared 7 bases from V and 5 bases from J, leaving 8 bases between. Germline V CDR1 and CDR2: SGHTA, FQGNSA. CDR3 length: 11 residues. The CDR3 region has the DNA TGTGCCAGCACCGGAGTTGAGACCCAGTACTTC. Residues: CASTGVETQYF.

This clonotype was found many times. The chain combines TRBV18 with TRBJ1-1; a possible D gene is TRBD1 (5 bases). CDR3 size: 12 residues. V was clipped by 3 bases and J by 8 bases, with 10 bases between them. The germline gives CDR1 KGHSH, CDR2 LQKENI. CDR3 loop: CASSPFKGEAFF. CDR3 coding DNA: TGTGCCAGCTCACCTTTCAAGGGGGAAGCTTTCTTT.

The V gene is TRBV3-1, the J gene TRBJ1-6, with D possibly matching TRBD1 (6 bases). This CDR3 has 16 residues. The V end was cut by 2 bases, the J end by 4 bases, with 12 bases between. Germline CDR1 is LGHDT and CDR2 is YNNKEL (reference sequence). The CDR3, as DNA: TGTGCCAGCAGCCAACTAGGACAGCTTTATAATTCACCCCTCCACTTT. It translates to CASSQLGQLYNSPLHF.

This chain joins TRBV4-1 and TRBJ1-6; 9 bases are a match to TRBD1. The V gene end was trimmed by 2 bases and the J gene end by 10 bases; junction bases not matched to a gene: 3. The germline V gene encodes CDR1 MGHRA and CDR2 YSYEKL. The CDR3 is made up of 14 amino acids. The CDR3 loop reads CASSQPGQGSPLHF. CDR3 nucleotide sequence: TGCGCCAGCAGCCAACCGGGACAGGGATCACCCCTCCACTTT.

This clonotype was recorded at least ten times. The V gene is TRBV29-1, the J gene TRBJ1-3; D is unclear. V gave up 3 bases and J gave up 1 base, with 10 bases separating them. Germline values: CDR1 SQVTM, CDR2 ANQGSEA. The CDR3 is 14 residues long. This CDR3 reads CSVEQAGSGNTIYF. CDR3 nucleotide sequence: TGCAGCGTTGAGCAGGCCGGGTCTGGAAACACCATATATTTT.

The V and J genes are TRBV28 and TRBJ2-7; D may match TRBD1 or TRBD2 (5 bases each). The length of the CDR3 is 12 residues. Per the germline V gene, CDR1 is MDHEN and CDR2 is SYDVKM. The V end lost 6 bases, the J end lost 6 bases, and 12 bases lay between the germline ends. The CDR3 sequence is CASSLPGTEQYF. The CDR3 nucleotides are TGTGCCAGCAGCCTCCCCGGGACCGAGCAGTACTTC.

This clonotype showed up just a few times. The rearrangement links TRBV6-1 to TRBJ1-1; 7 positions match TRBD1. Germline V gene data show CDR1 as MNHNS and CDR2 as SASEGT. This CDR3 has 17 amino acids. V was pared by 7 bases and J by 0 bases, with 14 bases of the junction left unmatched. The DNA for the CDR3 is TGTGCCAGCAAGGGGGCGGGGGCAGAGAAAATGAACACTGAAGCTTTCTTT. Its translation is CASKGAGAEKMNTEAFF.

This chain links TRBV20-1 with TRBJ2-1, with TRBD1 as a possible D gene (6 bases). Trimming stripped 3 bases from V and 3 bases from J, with 12 bases between. The CDR3 runs to 14 residues. Germline V lookup: CDR1 DFQATT, CDR2 SNEGSKA (reference sequence). DNA of the CDR3: TGCAGTGCTAGTCGTGGGGGCGGCTACAATGAGCAGTTCTTC. Translating it yields CSASRGGGYNEQFF.

The chain joins TRBV15 to TRBJ1-4, with 10 positions matching TRBD1. With 5 bases clipped from V and 3 bases from J, the junction kept 6 bases outside the gene matches. The CDR3 has 16 residues. Germline CDR1 is LNHNV and CDR2 is YYDKDF (reference sequence). CDR3 region: CATSGDRGAANEKLFF. The CDR3 DNA sequence: TGTGCCACCAGCGGGGACAGGGGTGCAGCTAATGAAAAACTGTTTTTT.

As DNA, the CDR3 is TGCAGCGTTGGCGGGACAGGGGAAGGCTACACCTTC. It translates to CSVGGTGEGYTF. The V and J genes are TRBV29-1 and TRBJ1-2; 10 bases are a match to TRBD1. The V gene's germline CDR1 is SQVTM and CDR2 ANQGSEA. The CDR3 is 12 amino acids. The J segment lost 8 bases and the V segment lost 4 bases, leaving 4 bases of the junction unmatched.

This clonotype was counted ten times or more. This chain connects TRBV30 to TRBJ1-3; tentative D call: TRBD1 (6 bases). The V gene's germline CDR1 is GTSNPN and CDR2 SVGIG (reference sequence). The length of the CDR3 is 13 residues. The CDR3 is CAADRISGNTIYF. Written as DNA, the CDR3 is TGTGCTGCGGACAGAATCTCTGGAAACACCATATATTTT.

This clonotype occurred a few times. J is TRBJ1-5 and V is TRBV5-5, with D unclear. From germline, CDR1 is SGHKS and CDR2 YYEKEE (reference sequence). There are 16 residues in the CDR3. V lost 5 bases and J 0 bases, leaving 15 bases between the germline ends. The CDR3 here is CASSPTRAYSNQPQHF. In nucleotides, the CDR3 is TGTGCCAGCAGTCCTACACGGGCTTATAGCAATCAGCCCCAGCATTTT. Full variable domain (missing parts from reference TRBV5-5 and TRBJ1-5): DAGVTQSPTHLIKTRGQQVTLRCSPISGHKSVSWYQQVLGQGPQFIFQYYEKEERGRGNFPDRFSARQFPNYSSELNVNALLLGDSALYLCASSPTRAYSNQPQHFGDGTRLSIL.

In its sample, this clonotype was seen many times. V is TRBV5-1 and J is TRBJ1-5; D unclear. The CDR3 contains 13 residues. V was trimmed by 0 bases and J by 9 bases, leaving 10 bases between them. Germline-derived CDR1 and CDR2 are SGHRS and YFSETQ. CDR3 loop: CASSLVVSGPQHF. In DNA form, the CDR3 reads TGCGCCAGCAGCTTGGTGGTCTCAGGGCCCCAGCATTTT.

This clonotype has ten or more counts. V gene TRBV12-3 or TRBV12-4 combines with J gene TRBJ1-4, with D hard to call. The CDR3 spans 14 residues. V was clipped by 3 bases and J by 0 bases, with 5 bases between them. This CDR3 reads CASSFRATNEKLFF. The CDR3 DNA is TGTGCCAGCAGTTTCCGTGCAACTAATGAAAAACTGTTTTTT.

The V call is TRBV6-6, the J call TRBJ1-2; D is undetermined. The V end was cut by 10 bases, the J end by 0 bases, with 12 bases between. This CDR3 region has 13 residues. Germline V gene data show CDR1 as MNHNY and CDR2 as SVGAGI (reference sequence). The CDR3, as DNA: TGTGCCACGACGACGGAGTCTAACTATGGCTACACCTTC. Translated: CATTTESNYGYTF.

This clonotype was seen many times. This chain connects TRBV27 to TRBJ1-2; D gene uncertain. The CDR3 totals 13 residues. The germline CDR1 and CDR2 sequences are MNHEY and SMNVEV (reference sequence). V gave up 4 bases and J gave up 0 bases, with 6 bases separating them. The CDR3 coding sequence is TGTGCCAGCAGTTCGGGCCCTAACTATGGCTACACCTTC. Its translation: CASSSGPNYGYTF.

V usage is TRBV3-1 and J usage is TRBJ2-3, with D perhaps matching TRBD1 or TRBD2 (12 bases each). This CDR3 spans 19 amino acids. The germline CDR1 and CDR2 sequences are LGHDT and YNNKEL (reference sequence). V shed 4 bases and J shed 6 bases, with 29 bases lying between them. CDR3 bases: TGTGCCAGCAGCCCTTGGGACAGGGGGCCTAGCGGGAGGGCGGATACGCAGTATTTT. Amino acid sequence: CASSPWDRGPSGRADTQYF.